This T cell receptor beta chain was captured in a study of CD8 T cells in ankylosing spondylitis. Study-level points and caveats: A TCR beta motif made of 7 to 9 highly homologous variants seemed typical of ankylosing spondylitis blood. Clones tied to disease were said to be significantly enriched in matched ankylosing spondylitis synovial fluid.

J gave up 4 bases and V 4 bases, and 6 bases lay outside the gene matches. The CDR3 contains 15 residues. Regarding this clonotype: The antigen is not known.

Each CDR3 protein gets one entry after TCRdb re-called the 5' RACE reads with MiXCR. The sample shows around 770,000 distinct CDR3 sequences, about 11% of them seen only once. Specimen: blood, either unsorted or a sorted T cell fraction (not recorded which). This TCR was sampled from a male donor with ankylosing spondylitis. The chain combines TRBV12-3 or TRBV12-4 with TRBJ1-4; 7 nucleotides align to TRBD1. CDR3 coding DNA: TGTGCCAGCAGTTCCTCGACAGGGAATAATGAAAAACTGTTTTTT. Encoded protein: CASSSSTGNNEKLFF.